The rows below give T cell receptor beta chains drawn from one sample of a study of shared clonotypes between healthy human individuals. The method was immunoSEQ multiplex PCR; TCRdb's version includes in-frame clones alone and lacks a portion of them. The repertoire holds about 2.4 million clones, with more than 90% as singletons. The sample taken for sequencing was naive CD4+ T cells sorted from blood. All receptors derive from a young man in good health. Both conserved end residues are part of each CDR3. D genes are given only for firm matches. Some rows have no size entry. The others give once, few or many, or a class for an expanded clone.

clone_size j_call v_call d_call cdr3_nt cdr3_aa
- TRBJ1-2 TRBV5-4 TRBD1 TGTGCCAGCAGCCCCAACTCCGGGACAGGAGTTAACTATGGCTACACCTTC CASSPNSGTGVNYGYTF
- TRBJ2-2 TRBV7-2 - TGTGCCAGCAGCTTAAATCCAGGAAGCACCGGGGAGCTGTTTTTT CASSLNPGSTGELFF
- TRBJ2-1 TRBV5-6 TRBD2 TGTGCCAGCAGCTCCGGGACTATGAGGGCGAATGAGCAGTTCTTC CASSSGTMRANEQFF
- TRBJ2-7 TRBV13 TRBD2 TGTGCCAGCAGCTTGTCCGGGAGGACCTTCTACGAGCAGTACTTC CASSLSGRTFYEQYF
- TRBJ2-1 TRBV11-1 - TGTGCCAGCAGCTTAATGGGGGGCAACTCCTACAATGAGCAGTTCTTC CASSLMGGNSYNEQFF
- TRBJ2-5 TRBV7-2 TRBD2 TGTGCCAGCAGCGCGGGCGGGAGGGCGCCGACCCAGTACTTC CASSAGGRAPTQYF
- TRBJ2-3 TRBV5-1 - TGCGCCAGCAGACCCGGACCCGCAGGGCTCACAGATACGCAGTATTTT CASRPGPAGLTDTQYF
- TRBJ1-1 TRBV7-9 - TGTGCCAGCAGCTTACTCCGGGGGCCGAACACTGAAGCTTTCTTT CASSLLRGPNTEAFF
- TRBJ2-1 TRBV7-2 TRBD2 TGTGCCAGCAGCCCCCCTCGGGGGGTCAGGAATGAGCAGTTCTTC CASSPPRGVRNEQFF
- TRBJ2-5 TRBV19 TRBD2 TGTGCCAGTAGTATCCTAGCGGGCCAAGAGACCCAGTACTTC CASSILAGQETQYF
once TRBJ2-7 TRBV10-1 TRBD1 TGCGCCAGCAGCCGTGACAGGGGCCTGGGCGAGCAGTACTTC CASSRDRGLGEQYF
- TRBJ1-6 TRBV7-6 TRBD1 TGTGCCAGCAGCCTCGGACAGGTTTATAATTCACCCCTCCACTTT CASSLGQVYNSPLHF
- TRBJ1-1 TRBV7-9 - TGTGCCAGCACCGCAGGGCCTGAAGCTTTCTTT CASTAGPEAFF
- TRBJ2-5 TRBV28 TRBD1 TGTGCCAGCAGCCTCAGGCAGGCAGGGGGAGAGACCCAGTACTTC CASSLRQAGGETQYF
- TRBJ2-7 TRBV19 - TGTGCCAGTAGTATAAATGGGTCCCCGAAAGTCGAGCAGTACTTC CASSINGSPKVEQYF
- TRBJ1-6 TRBV5-1 TRBD1 TGCGCCAGCAGCGTGGACAGGCCGGGGAATTCACCCCTCCACTTT CASSVDRPGNSPLHF
- TRBJ2-1 TRBV18 TRBD2 TGTGCCAGCTCACCAAGGGTTACTAGCGGCCTTTACTCCTACAATGAGCAGTTCTTC CASSPRVTSGLYSYNEQFF
- TRBJ2-1 TRBV6-5 TRBD2 TGTGCCAGCAGAGAGGCGGGGGGGCAGTTCTTC CASREAGGQFF
- TRBJ2-5 TRBV6-1 - TGTGCCAGCCTCTCAGGGCTAAAGGGTACGGAGACCCAGTACTTC CASLSGLKGTETQYF
- TRBJ2-3 TRBV5-4 - TGTGCCAGCAGCCCCGACAGAATTGCGCAGTATTTT CASSPDRIAQYF
once TRBJ1-1 TRBV30 - TGTGCCTGGAAGGGTCCGGTAATAGGAACTGAAGCTTTCTTT CAWKGPVIGTEAFF
- TRBJ1-6 TRBV2 - TGTGCCAGCACCCTGGACGCGAGCTCCTATAATTCACCCCTCCACTTT CASTLDASSYNSPLHF
- TRBJ1-5 TRBV6-5 TRBD1 TGTGCCAGCAGTTACTCACAGGGGGATCAGCCCCAGCATTTT CASSYSQGDQPQHF
- TRBJ1-5 TRBV7-2 - TGTGCCAGCAGCTTGACTCGGGATCAGCCCCAGCATTTT CASSLTRDQPQHF
- TRBJ1-1 TRBV28 - TGTGCCAGCACCTCATCGGCCCTTGAAGCTTTCTTT CASTSSALEAFF
once TRBJ2-7 TRBV14 - TGTGCCAGCAGCCAATCGAAATACAGGGCCTACGAGCAGTACTTC CASSQSKYRAYEQYF
- TRBJ2-7 TRBV19 - TGTGCCAGTAGTAGGACAGTTACCTACGAGCAGTACTTC CASSRTVTYEQYF
- TRBJ2-1 TRBV9 TRBD2 TGTGCCAGCAGCGCATGGACTAGCGCGCCGAATGAGCAGTTCTTC CASSAWTSAPNEQFF